What follows is one TCR beta chain and its context. TCRdb keeps only in-frame clones here, not all; method: immunoSEQ multiplex PCR. The sample holds approximately 63,000 clones, roughly nine tenths seen once. This entry comes from a study of blood T cell repertoires in COVID-19. On the study more broadly: Acute and convalescent COVID-19 samples came from the United States, Italy and Spain.

CDR3 length: 14 residues. Germline V gives CDR1 LGHDT, CDR2 YNNKEL (reference sequence). The V and J ends lost 4 bases and 1 base respectively, with 10 bases between them. The clonotype comes from a human donor in a cohort sampled during active COVID-19. What was sequenced was peripheral blood. The chain employs TRBV3-1 (or the pseudogene TRBV3-2) and TRBJ1-2; no definite D call. The CDR3 sequence is CASSRQSFNYGYTF. DNA for the CDR3: TGTGCCAGCAGCCGACAATCTTTTAACTATGGCTACACCTTC.